This T cell receptor beta chain was sequenced during a study of blood T cell repertoires in COVID-19. Study at large: Some COVID-19 samples were acute and others convalescent; all came from the United States, Italy and Spain. T cells, B-cell-depleted T cells, or PBMCs provided the cDNA or gDNA that served as material.

Germline CDR1 SNHLY, CDR2 FYNNEI. V was shortened by 6 bases and J by 5 bases, with 25 bases between the two germline ends. The CDR3 totals 17 residues. The protocol was immunoSEQ multiplex PCR, while the TCRdb copy is restricted to in-frame clones and leaves out a portion. The sample has 95,000 to 110,000 clones; 75% to 90% are singletons. The gene calls are TRBV2 and TRBJ2-5; D is possibly TRBD2 (6 bases). The clonotype was recovered from a man in his sixties with acute or convalescent COVID-19. The specimen was peripheral blood. CDR3 in amino acids: CASSEQSRLGDAETQYF. In nucleotides, the CDR3 is TGTGCCAGCAGCGAGCAATCCAGACTAGGGGACGCGGAGACCCAGTACTTC.